This TCR beta chain was retrieved from a study of cytomegalovirus exposure and HLA in healthy donors. Study-level background: As released early, the data held 85 million to 95 million unique TCRs from HLA-typed donors.

Study-wide points: Reports credit the classifier with highly specific, highly sensitive diagnosis of cytomegalovirus status. A later analysis found TCR association rates differed by HLA locus, highest for DRB1 and lowest for HLA-C. Clonal expansion was found to be greater in HLA-associated TCR beta chains than in equally common others in a later analysis.

Amplification used 60 Vbeta primers and 13 Jbeta primers. Produced via immunoSEQ multiplex PCR; TCRdb's table is partial and in-frame only. The table has under 200,000 clones, 68% seen once. A word on this clone: Antigen: not known.

The germline CDR1 and CDR2 sequences are SNHLY and FYNNEI. This CDR3 comprises 15 residues. After removal of 5 bases from V and 7 bases from J, the junction contained 11 bases not matched to a gene. The origin of this receptor is a man aged 45-60 years in good health and CMV-seronegative. The chain uses TRBV2 and TRBJ1-5; 7 bases map to TRBD1. The sequenced material came from PBMCs. CDR3 bases: TGTGCCAGCAGTCCTGACAGGGAGTTAGTCCAGCCCCAGCATTTT. This codes for CASSPDRELVQPQHF. Using reference TRBV2 and TRBJ1-5 for the parts outside the CDR3, the full variable domain is EPEVTQTPSHQVTQMGQEVILRCVPISNHLYFYWYRQILGQKVEFLVSFYNNEISEKSEIFDDQFSVERPDGSNFTLKIRSTKLEDSAMYFCASSPDRELVQPQHFGDGTRLSIL.